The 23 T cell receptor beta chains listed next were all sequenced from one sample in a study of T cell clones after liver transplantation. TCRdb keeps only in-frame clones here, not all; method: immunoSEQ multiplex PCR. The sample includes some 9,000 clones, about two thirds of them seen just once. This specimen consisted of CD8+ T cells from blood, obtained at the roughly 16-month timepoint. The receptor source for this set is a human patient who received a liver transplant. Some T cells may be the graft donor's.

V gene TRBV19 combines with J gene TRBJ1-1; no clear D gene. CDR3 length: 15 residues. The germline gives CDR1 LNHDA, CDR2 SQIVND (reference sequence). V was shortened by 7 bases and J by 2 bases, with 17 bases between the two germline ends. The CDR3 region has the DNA TGTGCCAGTACTACCTTTTATCCCCCCAACACTGAAGCTTTCTTT. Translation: CASTTFYPPNTEAFF.

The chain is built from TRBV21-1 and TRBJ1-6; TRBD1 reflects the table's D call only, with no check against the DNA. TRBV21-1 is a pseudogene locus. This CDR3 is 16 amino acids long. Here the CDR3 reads CASSKKRSTGNSPLHF. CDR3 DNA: TGTGCCAGCAGCAAAAAAAGGTCGACAGGGAATTCACCCCTCCACTTT.

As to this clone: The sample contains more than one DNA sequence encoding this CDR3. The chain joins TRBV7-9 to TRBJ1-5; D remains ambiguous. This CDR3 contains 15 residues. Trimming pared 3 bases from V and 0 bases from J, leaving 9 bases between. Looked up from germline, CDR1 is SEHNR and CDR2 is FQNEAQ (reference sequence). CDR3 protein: CASSLSGNSNQPQHF. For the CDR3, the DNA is TGTGCCAGCAGCTTGTCCGGGAATAGCAATCAGCCCCAGCATTTT.

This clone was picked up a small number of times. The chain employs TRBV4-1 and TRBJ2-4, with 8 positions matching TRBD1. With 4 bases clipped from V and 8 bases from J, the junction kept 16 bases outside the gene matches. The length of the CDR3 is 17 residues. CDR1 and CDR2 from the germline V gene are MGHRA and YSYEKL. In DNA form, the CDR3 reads TGCGCCAGCAGCCGATATTGGACAGGGCCTCACCGGGACATTCAGTACTTC. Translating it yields CASSRYWTGPHRDIQYF.

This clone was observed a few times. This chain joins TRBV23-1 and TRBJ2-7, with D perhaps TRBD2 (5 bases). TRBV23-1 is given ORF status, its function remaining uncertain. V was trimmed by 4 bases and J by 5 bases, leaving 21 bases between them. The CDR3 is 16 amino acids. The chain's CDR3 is CASSRTDREGTDEQYV. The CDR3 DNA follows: TGCGCCAGCAGTCGAACCGATCGTGAGGGAACGGACGAGCAGTACGTC.

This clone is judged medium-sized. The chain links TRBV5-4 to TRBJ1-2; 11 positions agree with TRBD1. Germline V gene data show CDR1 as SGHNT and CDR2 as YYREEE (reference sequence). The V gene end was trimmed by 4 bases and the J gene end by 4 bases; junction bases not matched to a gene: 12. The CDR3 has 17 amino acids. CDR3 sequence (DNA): TGTGCCAGCAGCGCCGGGACAGGGGGAAACTTTTTCTATGGCTACACCTTC. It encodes CASSAGTGGNFFYGYTF.

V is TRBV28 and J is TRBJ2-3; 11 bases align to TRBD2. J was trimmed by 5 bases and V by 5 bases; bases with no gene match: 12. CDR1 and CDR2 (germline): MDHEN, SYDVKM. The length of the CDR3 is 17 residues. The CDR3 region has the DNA TGTGCCAGCAGTACCGATAGCGGGAGGGCCGGTATAGATACGCAGTATTTT. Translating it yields CASSTDSGRAGIDTQYF.

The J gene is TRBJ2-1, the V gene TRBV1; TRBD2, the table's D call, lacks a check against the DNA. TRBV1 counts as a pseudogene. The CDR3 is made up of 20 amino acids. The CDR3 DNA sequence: TGCACCAGCAGCCAGGGGACTAGCGGACCGGGGATCCCGTCCTACAATGAGCAGTTCTTC. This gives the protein CTSSQGTSGPGIPSYNEQFF.

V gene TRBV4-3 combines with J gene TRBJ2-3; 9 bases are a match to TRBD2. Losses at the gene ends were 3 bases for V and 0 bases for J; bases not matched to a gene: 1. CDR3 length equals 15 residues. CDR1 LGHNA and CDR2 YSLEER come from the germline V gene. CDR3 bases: TGCGCCAGCAGCCAGCTAGCGGGAAGCACAGATACGCAGTATTTT. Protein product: CASSQLAGSTDTQYF.

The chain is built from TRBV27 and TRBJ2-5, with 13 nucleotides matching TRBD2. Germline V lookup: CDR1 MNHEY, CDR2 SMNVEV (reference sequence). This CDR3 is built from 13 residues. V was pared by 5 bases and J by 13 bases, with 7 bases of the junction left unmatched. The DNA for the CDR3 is TGTGCCAGCAGTACGACTAGCGGGGGGCCTATGTACTTC. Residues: CASSTTSGGPMYF.

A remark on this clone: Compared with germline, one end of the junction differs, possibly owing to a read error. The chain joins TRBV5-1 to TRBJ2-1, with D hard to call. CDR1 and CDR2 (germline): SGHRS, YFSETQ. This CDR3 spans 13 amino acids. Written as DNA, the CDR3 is TGTGCCAGCAGCATTGGGCCCATGAATGAGCAGTTCTTC. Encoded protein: CASSIGPMNEQFF.

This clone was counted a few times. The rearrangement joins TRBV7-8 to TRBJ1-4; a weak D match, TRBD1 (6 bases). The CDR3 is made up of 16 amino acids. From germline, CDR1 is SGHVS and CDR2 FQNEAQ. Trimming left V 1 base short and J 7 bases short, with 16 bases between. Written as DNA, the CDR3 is TGTGCCAGCAGCTTAGGATCCTGGGGGGCTCGTGAAAAACTGTTTTTT. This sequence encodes CASSLGSWGAREKLFF.

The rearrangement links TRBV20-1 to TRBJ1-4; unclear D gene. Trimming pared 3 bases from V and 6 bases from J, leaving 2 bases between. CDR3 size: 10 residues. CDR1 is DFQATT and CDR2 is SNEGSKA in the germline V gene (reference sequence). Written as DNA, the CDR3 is TGCAGTGCTAGGGATGAAAAACTGTTTTTT. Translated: CSARDEKLFF.

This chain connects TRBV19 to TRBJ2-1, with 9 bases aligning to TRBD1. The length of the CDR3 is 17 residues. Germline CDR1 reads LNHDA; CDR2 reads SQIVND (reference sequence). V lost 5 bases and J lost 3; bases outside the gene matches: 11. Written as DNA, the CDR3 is TGTGCCAGTAGTCCCGAAACAGGGGGCGGGTTCTACAATGAGCAGTTCTTC. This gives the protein CASSPETGGGFYNEQFF.

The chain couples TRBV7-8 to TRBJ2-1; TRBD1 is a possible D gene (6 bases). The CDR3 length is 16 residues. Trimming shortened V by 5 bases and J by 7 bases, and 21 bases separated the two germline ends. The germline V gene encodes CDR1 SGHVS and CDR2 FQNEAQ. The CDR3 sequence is CASSQMIGGRENEQFF. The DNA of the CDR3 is TGTGCCAGCAGCCAGATGATAGGGGGACGGGAAAATGAGCAGTTCTTC.

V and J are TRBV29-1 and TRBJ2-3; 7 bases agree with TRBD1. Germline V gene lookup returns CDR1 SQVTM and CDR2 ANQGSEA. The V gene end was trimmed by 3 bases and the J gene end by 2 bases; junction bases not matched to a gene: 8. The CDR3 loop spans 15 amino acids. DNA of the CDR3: TGCAGCGTTGATCACAGGGGCGAGTTCACAGATACGCAGTATTTT. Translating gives CSVDHRGEFTDTQYF.

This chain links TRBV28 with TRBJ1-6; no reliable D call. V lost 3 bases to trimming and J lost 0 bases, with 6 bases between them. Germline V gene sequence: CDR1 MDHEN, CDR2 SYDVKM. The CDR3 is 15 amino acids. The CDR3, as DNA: TGTGCCAGCAGTTTGGAGAGCTCCTATAATTCACCCCTCCACTTT. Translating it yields CASSLESSYNSPLHF.

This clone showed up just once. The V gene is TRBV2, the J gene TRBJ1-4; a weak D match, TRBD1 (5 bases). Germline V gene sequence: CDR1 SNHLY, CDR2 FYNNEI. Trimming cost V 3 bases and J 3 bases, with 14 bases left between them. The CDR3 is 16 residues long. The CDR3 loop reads CASSDSLSRANEKLFF. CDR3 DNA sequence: TGTGCCAGCAGTGATAGCTTGAGCAGGGCTAATGAAAAACTGTTTTTT.

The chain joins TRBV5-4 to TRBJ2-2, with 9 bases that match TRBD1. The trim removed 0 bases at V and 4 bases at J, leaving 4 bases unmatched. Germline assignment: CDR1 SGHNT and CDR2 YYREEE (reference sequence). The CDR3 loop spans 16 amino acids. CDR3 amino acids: CASSLGDRASTGELFF. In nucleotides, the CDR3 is TGTGCCAGCAGCTTGGGGGACAGGGCGTCCACCGGGGAGCTGTTTTTT.

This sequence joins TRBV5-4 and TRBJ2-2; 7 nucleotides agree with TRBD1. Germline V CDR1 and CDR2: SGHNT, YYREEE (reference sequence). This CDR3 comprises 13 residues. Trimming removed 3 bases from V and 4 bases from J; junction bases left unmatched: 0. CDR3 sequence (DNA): TGTGCCAGCAGCTGGGACAGCACCGGGGAGCTGTTTTTT. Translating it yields CASSWDSTGELFF. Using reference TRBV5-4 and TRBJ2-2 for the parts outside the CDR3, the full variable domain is ETGVTQSPTHLIKTRGQQVTLRCSSQSGHNTVSWYQQALGQGPQFIFQYYREEENGRGNFPPRFSGLQFPNYSSELNVNALELDDSALYLCASSWDSTGELFFGEGSRLTVL.

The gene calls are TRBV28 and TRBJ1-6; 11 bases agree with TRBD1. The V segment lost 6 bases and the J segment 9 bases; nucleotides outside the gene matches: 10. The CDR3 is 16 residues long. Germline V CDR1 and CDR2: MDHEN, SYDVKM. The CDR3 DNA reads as TGTGCCAGCAGGGACTGGACAGGGGGCATGGGTTCACCCCTCCACTTT. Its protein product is CASRDWTGGMGSPLHF.

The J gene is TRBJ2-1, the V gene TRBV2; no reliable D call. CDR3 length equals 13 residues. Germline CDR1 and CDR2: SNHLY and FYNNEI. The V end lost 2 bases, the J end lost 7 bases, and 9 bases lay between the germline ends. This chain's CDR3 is CASSETSGNEQFF. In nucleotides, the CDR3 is TGTGCCAGCAGTGAAACCTCTGGAAATGAGCAGTTCTTC.

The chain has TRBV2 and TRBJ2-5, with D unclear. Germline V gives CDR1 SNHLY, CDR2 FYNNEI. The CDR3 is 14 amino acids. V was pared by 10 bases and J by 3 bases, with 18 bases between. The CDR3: CATRPLAGEETQYF. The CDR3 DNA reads TGTGCCACTCGGCCCCTGGCAGGCGAAGAGACCCAGTACTTC.